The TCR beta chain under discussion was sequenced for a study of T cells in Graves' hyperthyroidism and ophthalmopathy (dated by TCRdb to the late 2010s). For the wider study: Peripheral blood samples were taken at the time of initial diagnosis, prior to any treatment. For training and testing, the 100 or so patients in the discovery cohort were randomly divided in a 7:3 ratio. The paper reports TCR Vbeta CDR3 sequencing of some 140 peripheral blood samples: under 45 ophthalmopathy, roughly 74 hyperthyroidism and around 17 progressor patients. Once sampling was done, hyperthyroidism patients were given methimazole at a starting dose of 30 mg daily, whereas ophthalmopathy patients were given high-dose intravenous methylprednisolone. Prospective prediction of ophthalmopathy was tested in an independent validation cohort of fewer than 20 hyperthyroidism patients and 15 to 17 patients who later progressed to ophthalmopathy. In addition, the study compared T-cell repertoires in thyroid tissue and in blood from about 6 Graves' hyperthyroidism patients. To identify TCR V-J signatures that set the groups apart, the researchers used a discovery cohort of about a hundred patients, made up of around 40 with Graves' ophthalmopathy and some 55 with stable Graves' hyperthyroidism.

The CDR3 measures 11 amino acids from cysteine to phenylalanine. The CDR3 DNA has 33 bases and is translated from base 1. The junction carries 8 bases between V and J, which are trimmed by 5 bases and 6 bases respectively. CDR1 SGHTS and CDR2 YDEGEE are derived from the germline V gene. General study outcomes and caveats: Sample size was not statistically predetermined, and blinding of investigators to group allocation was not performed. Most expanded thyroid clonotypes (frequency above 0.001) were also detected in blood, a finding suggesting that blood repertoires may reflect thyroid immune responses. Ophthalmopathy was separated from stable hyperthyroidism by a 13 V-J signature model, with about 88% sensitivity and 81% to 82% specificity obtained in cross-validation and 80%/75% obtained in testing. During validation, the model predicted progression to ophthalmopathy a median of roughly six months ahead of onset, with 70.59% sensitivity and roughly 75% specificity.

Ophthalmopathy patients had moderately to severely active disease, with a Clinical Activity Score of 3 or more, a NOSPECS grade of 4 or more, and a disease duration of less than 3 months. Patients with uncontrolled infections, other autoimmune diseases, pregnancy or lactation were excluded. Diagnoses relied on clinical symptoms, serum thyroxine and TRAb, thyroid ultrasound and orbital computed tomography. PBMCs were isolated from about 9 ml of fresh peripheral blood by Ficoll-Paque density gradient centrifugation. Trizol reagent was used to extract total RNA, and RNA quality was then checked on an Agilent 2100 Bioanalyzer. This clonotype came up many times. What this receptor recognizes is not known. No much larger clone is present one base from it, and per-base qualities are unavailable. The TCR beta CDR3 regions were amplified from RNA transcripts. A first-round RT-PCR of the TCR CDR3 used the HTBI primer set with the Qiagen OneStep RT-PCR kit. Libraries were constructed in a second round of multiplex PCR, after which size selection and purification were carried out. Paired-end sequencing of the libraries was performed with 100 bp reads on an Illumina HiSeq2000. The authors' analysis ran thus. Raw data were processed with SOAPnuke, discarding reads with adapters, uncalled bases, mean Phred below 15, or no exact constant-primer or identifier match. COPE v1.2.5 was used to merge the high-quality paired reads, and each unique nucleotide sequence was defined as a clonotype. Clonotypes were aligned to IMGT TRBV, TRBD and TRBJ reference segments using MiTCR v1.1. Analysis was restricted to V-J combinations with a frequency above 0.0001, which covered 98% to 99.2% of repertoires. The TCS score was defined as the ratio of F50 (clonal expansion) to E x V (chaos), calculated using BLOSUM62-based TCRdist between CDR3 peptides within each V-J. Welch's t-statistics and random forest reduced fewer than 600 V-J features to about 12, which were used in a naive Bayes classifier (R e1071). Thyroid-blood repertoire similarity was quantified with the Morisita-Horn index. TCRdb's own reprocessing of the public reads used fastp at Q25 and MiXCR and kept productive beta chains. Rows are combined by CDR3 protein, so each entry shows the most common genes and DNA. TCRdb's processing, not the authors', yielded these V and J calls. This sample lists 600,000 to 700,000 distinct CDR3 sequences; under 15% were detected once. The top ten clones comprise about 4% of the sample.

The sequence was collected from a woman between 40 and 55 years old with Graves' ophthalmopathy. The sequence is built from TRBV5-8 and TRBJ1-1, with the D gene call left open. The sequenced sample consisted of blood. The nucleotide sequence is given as TGTGCCAGCAGATCGAGGTCTGAAGCTTTCTTT. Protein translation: CASRSRSEAFF.